This TCR beta chain was documented in a study of blood T cell repertoires in COVID-19. Study-wide background: Donors in the United States, Italy and Spain gave samples during acute or convalescent COVID-19. The cDNA or gDNA used as material had been derived from T cells, B-cell-depleted T cells, or PBMCs.

The CDR3 is made up of 12 amino acids. Germline V CDR1 and CDR2: MGHRA, YSYEKL. Trimming took 6 bases from V and 12 from J, leaving 18 bases between them. Original data processing: From reference gene primer amplification, estimates of nucleated cell counts were derived. TCRdb's copy holds only in-frame clones and misses some; the assay was immunoSEQ multiplex PCR. V and J calls and clone size are as listed in that table; D and trimming were resolved from the DNA. The data show approximately 200,000 clones, around 83% seen once. The sequenced material came from peripheral blood. The chain employs TRBV4-1 and TRBJ2-7; no clear D gene. The TCR was taken from a woman aged 45-60 years with acute or convalescent COVID-19. CDR3 sequence reads: CASSRAGTVRYF. The DNA for the CDR3 is TGCGCCAGCAGTCGAGCAGGCACGGTACGGTACTTC.